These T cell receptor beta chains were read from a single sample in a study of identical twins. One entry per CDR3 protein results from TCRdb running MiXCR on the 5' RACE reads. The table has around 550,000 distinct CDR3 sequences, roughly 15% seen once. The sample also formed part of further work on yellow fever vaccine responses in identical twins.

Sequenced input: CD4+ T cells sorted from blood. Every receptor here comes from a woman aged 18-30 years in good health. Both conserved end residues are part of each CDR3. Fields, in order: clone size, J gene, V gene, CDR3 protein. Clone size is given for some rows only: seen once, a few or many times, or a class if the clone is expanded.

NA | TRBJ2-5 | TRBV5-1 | CASLGQEETQYF
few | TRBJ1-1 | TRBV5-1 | CASSLVTPNTEAFF
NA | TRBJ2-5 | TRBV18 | CASSPQESKLLQETQYF
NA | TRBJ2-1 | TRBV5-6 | CASSGLASRGGRQEQFF
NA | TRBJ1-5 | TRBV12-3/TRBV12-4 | CASSLRQGWGHQPQHF
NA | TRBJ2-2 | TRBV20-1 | CSAPAEGVNTGELFF
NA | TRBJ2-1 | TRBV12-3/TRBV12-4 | CASSLVGGGTSFF
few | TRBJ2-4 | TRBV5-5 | CASSLSWQGAINIQYF
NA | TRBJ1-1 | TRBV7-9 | CASSPELIRAFF
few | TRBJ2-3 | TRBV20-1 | CSARVAAGSDTQYF
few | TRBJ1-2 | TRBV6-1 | CASSEVARYGYTF
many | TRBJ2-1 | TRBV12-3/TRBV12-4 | CASRAGLAEYNEQFF
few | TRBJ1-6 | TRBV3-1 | CASSLGDRNNSPLHF
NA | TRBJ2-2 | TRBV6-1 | CASTGGYTGELFF
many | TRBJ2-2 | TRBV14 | CASSPKNTGELFF
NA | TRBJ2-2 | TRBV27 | CASSWDHPGELFF
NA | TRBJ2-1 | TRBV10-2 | CASNPGLAGVRGEQFF
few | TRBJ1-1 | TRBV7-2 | CASSQDRAKSFF
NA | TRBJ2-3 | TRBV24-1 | CATSDLLGDSTDTQYF
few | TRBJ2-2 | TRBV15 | CATSRVRWGGTGELFF
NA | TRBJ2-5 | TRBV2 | CASSGETGETQYF
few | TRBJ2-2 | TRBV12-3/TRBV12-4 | CASSLLWFVGLPLGELFF
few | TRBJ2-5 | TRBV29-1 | CSVGLAGPGSQYF
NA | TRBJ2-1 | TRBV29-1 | CSVDTYNEQFF
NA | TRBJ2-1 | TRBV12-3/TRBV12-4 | CASSFADIGHDEQFF
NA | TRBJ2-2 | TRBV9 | CASSAPLAGVNTGELFF
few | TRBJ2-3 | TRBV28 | CASSPTRDTDTQYF
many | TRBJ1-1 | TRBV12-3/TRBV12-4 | CASGTGRTEAFF
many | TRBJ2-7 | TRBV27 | CASSLQPSGLQTYEQYF
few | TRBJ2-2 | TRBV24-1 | CATSDWGKDTGELFF
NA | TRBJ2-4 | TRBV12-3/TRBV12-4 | CASSRTAELAKNIQYF
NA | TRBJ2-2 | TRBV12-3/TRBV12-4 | CATLGGPGELFF
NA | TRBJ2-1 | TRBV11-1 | CASSFDLGGPTSHNEQFF